The 30 T cell receptor beta chains given below trace back to one sample, sequenced in a study of tumor and adjacent non-tumor tissue in lung cancer. Three rounds of nested PCR, following a modified ARM-PCR protocol, produced the TCRbeta library. Each CDR3 protein is one row after TCRdb ran MiXCR on the multiplex PCR reads. The sample lists under 100,000 distinct CDR3 sequences; around 70% were seen once. RNA was extracted from bulk tissue without any cell sorting. Sequencing was performed on lung tumor tissue. These receptors originate from a woman in her sixties or seventies with non-small cell lung cancer.

Concerning this clonotype itself: A much larger clone differs by one base, so this may be a read error. V usage is TRBV20-1 and J usage is TRBJ2-1; 8 nucleotides match TRBD2. V dropped 6 bases and J dropped 8; count of bases not matched to a gene: 9. The CDR3 is 13 amino acids. Per germline, CDR1 DFQATT and CDR2 SNEGSKA (reference sequence). The DNA for the CDR3 is TGCAGTGCCCTTCCCGGGACTAGAGATGAGCAGTTCTTC. It encodes CSALPGTRDEQFF.

A word on this clonotype: A junction boundary mismatches the germline segment, possibly from a read error. This chain links TRBV29-1 with TRBJ2-2; D is possibly TRBD1 or TRBD2 (5 bases each). CDR1 is SQVTM and CDR2 is ANQGSEA in the germline V gene. The CDR3 spans 14 residues. In nucleotides, the CDR3 is TGTAGCGTTGAACGGACATGCGGGCCCGGGGAGCTGTTTTTT. Translated, it gives CSVERTCGPGELFF.

Written as DNA, the CDR3 is TGTGCCAGTAGTTTACAGGAAATTAGCAATCAGCCCCAGCATTTT. Translated, it gives CASSLQEISNQPQHF. The V gene is TRBV19, the J gene TRBJ1-5; weak D call: TRBD1 (5 bases). Trimming removed 5 bases at V and 0 bases at J, with 11 bases between. CDR1 and CDR2 (germline): LNHDA, SQIVND (reference sequence). The CDR3 has 15 residues. Filled out from reference TRBV19 and TRBJ1-5, the complete variable domain reads DGGITQSPKYLFRKEGQNVTLSCEQNLNHDAMYWYRQDPGQGLRLIYYSQIVNDFQKGDIAEGYSVSREKKESFPLTVTSAQKNPTAFYLCASSLQEISNQPQHFGDGTRLSIL.

To note about this clonotype: A junction boundary mismatches the germline segment, possibly from a read error. The V call is TRBV6-1, the J call TRBJ1-2, with D unclear. The CDR3 is 13 amino acids. The germline V gene encodes CDR1 MNHNS and CDR2 SASEGT. As DNA, the CDR3 is TGTGCCTGCAGTAATACATGGGTTGGCGGCTACACCTTC. Translating gives CACSNTWVGGYTF.

In the case of this clonotype: The junction departs from the called germline gene at one end, perhaps through a read error. The chain recombines TRBV4-2 with TRBJ2-5; 10 bases fit TRBD1. CDR1 and CDR2 (germline): LGHNA, YNFKEQ. CDR3 length equals 16 residues. DNA for the CDR3: TGTGCCAGCAGCCAGGGAACGGGACAGGGGCAAGGGACCCTGTACTTC. This encodes CASSQGTGQGQGTLYF.

This clonotype has just one count. A read error may account for a junction end that differs from germline. The J gene is TRBJ2-3, the V gene TRBV6-6; D may be TRBD2 (5 bases). CDR1 is MNHNY and CDR2 is SVGAGI in the germline V gene (reference sequence). The CDR3 sequence is 15 residues long. CDR3 coding DNA: TGTGCCAGCAGTTACCCGAGCGCTAGCACATATACGCAGTATTTT. Its translation is CASSYPSASTYTQYF.

The J gene is TRBJ2-3, the V gene TRBV4-1; unclear D gene. V dropped 0 bases and J dropped 0 bases, with 7 bases sitting between them. Germline assignment: CDR1 MGHRA and CDR2 YSYEKL. This CDR3 is built from 15 residues. The CDR3 sequence is CASSQDMYSTDTQYF. The CDR3 region has the DNA TGCGCCAGCAGCCAAGATATGTATAGCACAGATACGCAGTATTTT.

As regards this clonotype: An end of the junction does not agree with germline; a read error may underlie this. The rearrangement uses TRBV4-1 and TRBJ2-3; 9 bases align to TRBD2. Germline CDR1 is MGHRA and CDR2 is YSYEKL. This CDR3 contains 16 residues. The DNA for the CDR3 is TGCGCCAACAGCCAAGTAGTAGCGGGGGACCCAGATACGCAGTATTTT. It codes for CANSQVVAGDPDTQYF.

This clonotype appeared a few times. An end of the junction differs from the germline gene, which may be a read error. The chain uses TRBV7-9 and TRBJ2-1, with D possibly being TRBD2 (6 bases). Germline V gene lookup returns CDR1 SEHNR and CDR2 FQNEAQ (reference sequence). This CDR3 has 17 amino acids. The CDR3 coding sequence is TGTGCCAGCAGACCTGGAAGCGGGTTGGGCTCCTACAGTGAGCAGTTCTTC. This codes for CASRPGSGLGSYSEQFF.

Worth noting for this clonotype: The junction departs from germline at one end; a sequencing error may be responsible. V gene TRBV6-1 combines with J gene TRBJ1-1; D remains unclear. Germline CDR1 and CDR2: MNHNS and SASEGT. This CDR3 comprises 14 residues. CDR3 sequence reads: CASSGGGIWTGAFF. The CDR3, as DNA: TGTGCCAGCAGTGGAGGAGGCATTTGGACTGGAGCTTTCTTT.

Points on this clonotype: A much larger clonotype is one base distant, so this may be a read error. V usage is TRBV20-1 and J usage is TRBJ1-1; no clear D. CDR1 DFQATT and CDR2 SNEGSKA come from the germline V gene (reference sequence). The CDR3 runs 14 residues. CDR3 amino acids: CRARVPGRVTEAFF. The CDR3 coding sequence is TGCAGAGCTAGAGTGCCGGGAAGGGTCACTGAAGCTTTCTTT.

This clonotype turned up a few times. An end of the junction does not agree with germline; a read error may underlie this. The chain recombines TRBV10-3 with TRBJ2-1; TRBD1 matches at 7 bases. The CDR3 consists of 15 residues. Germline assignment: CDR1 ENHRY and CDR2 SYGVKD. The CDR3 here is CASQQGTNSHNEQFF. The CDR3 DNA sequence: TGTGCCTCCCAACAGGGGACCAACTCCCACAATGAGCAGTTCTTC.

Notes on this clonotype: One end of the junction is discordant with germline, which a read error may explain. J is TRBJ2-6 and V is TRBV12-3 or TRBV12-4; no reliable D call. The CDR3 sequence is 12 residues long. The CDR3 DNA reads TGCGCCAGCGAACGTGGGGCCAACGTCCTGACTTTC. As protein: CASERGANVLTF.

This clonotype was seen many times. The chain recombines TRBV20-1 with TRBJ2-3; TRBD2 matches at 8 bases. This CDR3 has 15 residues. Losses at the gene ends were 2 bases for V and 4 bases for J; bases not matched to a gene: 8. The germline CDR1 and CDR2 sequences are DFQATT and SNEGSKA (reference sequence). Here the CDR3 reads CSARRVAGWADTQYF. The CDR3 DNA follows: TGCAGTGCTAGAAGAGTAGCGGGATGGGCAGATACGCAGTATTTT.

Details on this clonotype: This may be a read error: a much more frequent sequence differs by one nucleotide. This chain joins TRBV5-1 and TRBJ2-1; D call uncertain. Looked up from germline, CDR1 is SGHRS and CDR2 is YFSETQ. Between the trimmed V and J ends, which lost 2 bases and 8 bases, there was a span of 11 bases. The CDR3 loop spans 13 amino acids. CDR3 coding DNA: TGCGCCAGCAGCTTTGACCTAGAAGATGAGCAGTTCTTC. This translates into CASSFDLEDEQFF. The full variable domain, rest sourced from reference TRBV5-1 and TRBJ2-1, is KAGVTQTPRYLIKTRGQQVTLSCSPISGHRSVSWYQQTPGQGLQFLFEYFSETQRNKGNFPGRFSGRQFSNSRSEMNVSTLELGDSALYLCASSFDLEDEQFFGPGTRLTVL.

Concerning this clonotype: The conserved phenylalanine or tryptophan normally closing the CDR3 is absent here, so this likely arose from a read error. No DNA is shown, since the ends of the CDR3 on it are uncertain; the CDR3 is the one TCRdb lists. This chain connects TRBV10-2 to TRBJ2-7; the table names TRBD1, a call not compared with the DNA. Germline-derived CDR1 and CDR2 are WSHSY and SAAADI. Termini included, the CDR3 measures 15 amino acids. This chain's CDR3 is CASSESAHIAPERYI.

A remark on this clonotype: A read error is possible here, since a much larger clone lies one base away. The J gene is TRBJ2-7, the V gene TRBV28; tentative D call: TRBD1 (6 bases). This CDR3 comprises 13 residues. Germline CDR1 reads MDHEN; CDR2 reads SYDVKM. The DNA for the CDR3 is TGTGCCAGCAGTTCTGGACAGAGCTACGTGCAGTACTTC. Protein product: CASSSGQSYVQYF. Filled out from reference TRBV28 and TRBJ2-7, the complete variable domain reads DVKVTQSSRYLVKRTGEKVFLECVQDMDHENMFWYRQDPGLGLRLIYFSYDVKMKEKGDIPEGYSVSREKKERFSLILESASTNQTSMYLCASSSGQSYVQYFGPGTRLTVT.

This clonotype came up many times. This CDR3 is CASDRKVSNQPQHF. Here the CDR3 DNA reads TGTGCCAGCGATCGGAAGGTGAGCAATCAGCCCCAGCATTTT. This sequence joins TRBV28 and TRBJ1-5; no firm D call. Germline CDR1 is MDHEN and CDR2 is SYDVKM. The CDR3 totals 14 residues. V was shortened by 8 bases and J by 1 base, with 12 bases between the two germline ends.

On this clonotype itself: The missing conserved phenylalanine or tryptophan at the end of this CDR3 makes a read error likely. This rearrangement joins TRBV11-1 to TRBJ2-1; D unclear. CDR1 is SGHAT, CDR2 FQDESV, per germline (reference sequence). The CDR3 sequence is 12 residues long. DNA of the CDR3: TGTGCCAGCGGCTTAAATTACAATGAGCAGTTCTAC. It yields the protein CASGLNYNEQFY.

This clonotype was seen more than once but under ten times. A much larger clone lies a single base off, so this may be a read error. V is TRBV20-1 and J is TRBJ2-2, with D maybe TRBD2 (5 bases). The CDR3 spans 14 residues. Germline V lookup: CDR1 DFQATT, CDR2 SNEGSKA (reference sequence). The V end was cut by 6 bases, the J end by 1 base, with 12 bases between. The CDR3, as DNA: TGCAGTGCCCCAAATGGAGGGAACACCGGGGAGCTGTTTTTT. Translation: CSAPNGGNTGELFF.

Note on this clonotype: This is likely a read error, given that the CDR3 carries no conserved phenylalanine or tryptophan at its end. The chain carries TRBV5-1 and TRBJ2-5; D could derive from TRBD1 or TRBD2 (5 bases each). Germline values: CDR1 SGHRS, CDR2 YFSETQ. The CDR3 has 15 residues. Deletions cut 2 bases from V and 5 bases from J, with 16 bases between. In DNA, the CDR3 is TGCGCCAGCAGCTTCGGGACCGCCCGAGATGAGACCCAGTACCTC. It codes for CASSFGTARDETQYL.

On this clonotype itself: This CDR3 is missing its conserved last phenylalanine or tryptophan, likely due to a read error. The rearrangement joins TRBV5-1 to TRBJ2-3; possible D gene TRBD1, 6 bases. CDR3 length equals 14 residues. Germline CDR1 reads SGHRS; CDR2 reads YFSETQ. The V end lost 4 bases, the J end lost 3 bases, and 12 bases lay between the germline ends. The CDR3 loop is CASSQDSATDTQYL. Written as DNA, the CDR3 is TGCGCCAGCAGCCAGGACAGTGCGACAGATACGCAGTATTTA.

The sample holds many counts of this clonotype. V gene TRBV6-2 or TRBV6-3 combines with J gene TRBJ2-5; 12 bases match TRBD1. Losses at the gene ends were 6 bases for V and 5 bases for J; bases not matched to a gene: 10. The CDR3 extends over 16 amino acids. Germline CDR1 is MNHEY and CDR2 is SVGEGT. CDR3 amino acids: CASRPTGQGAGETQYF. DNA for the CDR3: TGTGCCAGCAGGCCAACGGGACAGGGGGCAGGGGAGACCCAGTACTTC.

A note on this clonotype: One end of the junction does not line up with germline, which may come from a read error. J is TRBJ2-1 and V is TRBV5-4; 12 positions agree with TRBD2. Germline CDR1 is SGHNT and CDR2 is YYREEE (reference sequence). The CDR3 length is 16 residues. The CDR3 region has the DNA TGTGCAAGCAACACTCGACTAGCGGGAGTGGTGTATGAGCAGTTCTTC. It yields the protein CASNTRLAGVVYEQFF. The full variable domain, with the rest looked up from reference TRBV5-4 and TRBJ2-1, is ETGVTQSPTHLIKTRGQQVTLRCSSQSGHNTVSWYQQALGQGPQFIFQYYREEENGRGNFPPRFSGLQFPNYSSELNVNALELDDSALYLCASNTRLAGVVYEQFFGPGTRLTVL.

This clonotype was seen at least ten times. This sequence joins TRBV6-5 and TRBJ2-1, with unresolved D. Between the trimmed V and J ends, which lost 2 bases and 6 bases, there was a span of 11 bases. In germline, CDR1 is MNHEY, CDR2 SVGAGI. The CDR3 sequence is 14 residues long. In DNA form, the CDR3 reads TGTGCCAGCAGTTACACCACGTCGGGCAATGAGCAGTTCTTC. The encoded protein is CASSYTTSGNEQFF.

About this clonotype itself: A clone one base away is much larger, so this may be a read error. This rearrangement joins TRBV7-8 to TRBJ2-7; D gene ambiguous. Germline CDR1 and CDR2: SGHVS and FQNEAQ. There are 15 residues in the CDR3. This CDR3 reads CASSLKTQVPREEYF. CDR3 in DNA: TGTGCCAGCAGCTTAAAGACCCAAGTTCCGCGCGAGGAGTACTTC.

This clonotype came up many times. The V and J genes are TRBV6-1 and TRBJ1-1; D is ambiguous. The V gene lost 3 bases and the J gene lost 1 base, with 9 bases spanning the gap. Germline CDR1 is MNHNS and CDR2 is SASEGT. The CDR3 spans 14 residues. CDR3 nucleotides: TGTGCCAGCAGTGATTCTGTCCAGAACACTGAAGCTTTCTTT. This encodes CASSDSVQNTEAFF.

This sequence joins TRBV29-1 and TRBJ2-5, with 15 bases fitting TRBD2. The length of the CDR3 is 15 residues. Germline lookup yields CDR1 SQVTM and CDR2 ANQGSEA. The CDR3 nucleotides are TGCGGTGTCAAGGGACTAGCGGGAGGAGGAGAGACCCAGTACTTC. Translation gives CGVKGLAGGGETQYF.

Comment on this clonotype: The junction departs from the called germline gene at one end, perhaps through a read error. The chain uses TRBV5-1 and TRBJ2-7; D ambiguous. Germline CDR1 SGHRS, CDR2 YFSETQ. The CDR3 sequence is 14 residues long. Here the CDR3 reads CANSLELDYYEQYF. The CDR3 DNA sequence: TGCGCCAACAGCTTGGAGTTAGATTACTACGAGCAGTATTTC.

This chain links TRBV12-3 or TRBV12-4 with TRBJ2-5; the match to TRBD1 covers 9 bases. Losses at the gene ends were 10 bases for V and 5 bases for J; bases not matched to a gene: 17. The CDR3 runs 16 residues. Here the CDR3 DNA reads TGTGCCACCTCTGGGAACAGGGGGCCATGGTCGGAGACCCAGTACTTC. It encodes CATSGNRGPWSETQYF.